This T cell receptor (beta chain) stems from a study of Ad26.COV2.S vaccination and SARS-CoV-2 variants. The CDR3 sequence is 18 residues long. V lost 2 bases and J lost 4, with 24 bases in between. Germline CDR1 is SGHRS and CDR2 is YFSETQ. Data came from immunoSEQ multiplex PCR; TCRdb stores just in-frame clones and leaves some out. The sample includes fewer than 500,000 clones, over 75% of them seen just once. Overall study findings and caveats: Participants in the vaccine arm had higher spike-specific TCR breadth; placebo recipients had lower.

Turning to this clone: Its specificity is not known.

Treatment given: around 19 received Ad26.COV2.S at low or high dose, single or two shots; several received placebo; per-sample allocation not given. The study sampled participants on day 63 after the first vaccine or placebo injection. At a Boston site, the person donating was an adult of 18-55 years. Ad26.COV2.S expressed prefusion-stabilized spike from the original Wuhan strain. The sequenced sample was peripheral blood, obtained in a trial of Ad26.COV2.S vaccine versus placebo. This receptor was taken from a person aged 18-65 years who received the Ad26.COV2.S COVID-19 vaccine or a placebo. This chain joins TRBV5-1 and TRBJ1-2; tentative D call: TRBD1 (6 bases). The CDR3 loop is CASSLPQGTDPLGYGYTF. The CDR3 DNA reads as TGCGCCAGCAGCTTACCCCAGGGGACCGATCCCCTCGGCTATGGCTACACCTTC.